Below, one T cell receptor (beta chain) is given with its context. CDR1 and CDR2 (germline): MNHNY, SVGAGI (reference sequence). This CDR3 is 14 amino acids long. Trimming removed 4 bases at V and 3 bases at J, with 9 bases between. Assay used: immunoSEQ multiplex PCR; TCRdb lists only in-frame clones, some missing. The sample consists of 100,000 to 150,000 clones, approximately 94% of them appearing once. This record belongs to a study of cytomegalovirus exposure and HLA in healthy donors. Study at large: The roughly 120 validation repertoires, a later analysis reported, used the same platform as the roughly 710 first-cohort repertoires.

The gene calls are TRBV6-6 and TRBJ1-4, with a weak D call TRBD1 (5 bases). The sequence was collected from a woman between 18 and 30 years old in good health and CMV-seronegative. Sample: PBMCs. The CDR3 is CASSSRGANEKLFF. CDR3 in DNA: TGTGCCAGCAGTTCCCGGGGGGCTAATGAAAAACTGTTTTTT.